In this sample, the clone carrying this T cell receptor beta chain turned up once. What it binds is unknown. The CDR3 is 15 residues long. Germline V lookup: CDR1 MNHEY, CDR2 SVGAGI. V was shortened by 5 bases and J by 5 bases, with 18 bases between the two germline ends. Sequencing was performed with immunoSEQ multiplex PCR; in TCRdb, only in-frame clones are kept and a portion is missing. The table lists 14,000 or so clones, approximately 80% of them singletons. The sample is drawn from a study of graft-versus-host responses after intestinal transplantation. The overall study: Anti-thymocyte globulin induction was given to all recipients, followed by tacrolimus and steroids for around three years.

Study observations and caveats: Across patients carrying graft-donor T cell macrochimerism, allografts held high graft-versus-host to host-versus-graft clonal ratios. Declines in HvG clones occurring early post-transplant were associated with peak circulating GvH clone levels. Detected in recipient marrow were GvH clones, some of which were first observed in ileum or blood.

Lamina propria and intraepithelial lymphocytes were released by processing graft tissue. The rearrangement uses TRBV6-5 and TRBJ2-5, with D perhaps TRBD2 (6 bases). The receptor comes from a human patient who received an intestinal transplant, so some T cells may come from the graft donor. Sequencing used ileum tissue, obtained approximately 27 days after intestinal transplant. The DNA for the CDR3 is TGTGCCAGCAGTCCCGGAGGGGTCGTTTGGGAGACCCAGTACTTC. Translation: CASSPGGVVWETQYF.